These T cell receptor beta chains were read from a single sample in a study of blood T cell repertoires in COVID-19. Some clones are missing from TCRdb's copy, which holds only in-frame ones; the method was immunoSEQ multiplex PCR. The profile shows around 230,000 clones, roughly 82% of them singletons. Specimen: peripheral blood. The receptors come from a man aged 40-49 years who had recovered from COVID-19. Each CDR3 is given with its conserved first and last residue. The order of the fields is clone size, V gene, J gene, CDR3 length, CDR3 protein. Rows give clone size only sometimes, using once, few, many, or a class for an expanded clone.

.	TRBV24-1	TRBJ1-2	15	CATSDASGTGDGYTF
.	TRBV25-1	TRBJ2-5	15	CASSESQGVTQTQYF
.	TRBV7-2	TRBJ1-2	13	CASSSRTGYGYTF
.	TRBV30	TRBJ1-1	13	CAWSPRGGTEAFF
.	TRBV4-1	TRBJ2-7	15	CASSQRLAGTYEQYF
.	TRBV3-1/TRBV3-2	TRBJ1-2	12	CASSQGMGLGIF
.	TRBV27	TRBJ1-3	14	CASSPQGSGNTIYF
.	TRBV7-9	TRBJ2-7	14	CASSLGGGGPEQYF
.	TRBV6-5	TRBJ1-2	15	CASSSNRGGNYGYTF
.	TRBV9	TRBJ2-7	15	CASSVEGTSVDEQYF
.	TRBV7-2	TRBJ2-4	15	CASSISTGAKNIQYF
.	TRBV15	TRBJ2-6	17	CATSRERLRAGANVLTF
.	TRBV5-4	TRBJ1-2	13	CASSLIQGGGYTF
.	TRBV2	TRBJ2-2	13	CASATIAYGELFF
.	TRBV7-6	TRBJ2-2	15	CASSLGVGGAGELFF
.	TRBV4-3	TRBJ1-4	17	CASSRENRGRAGEKLFF
.	TRBV10-3	TRBJ2-7	14	CASRSSRSSYEQYF
.	TRBV2	TRBJ1-2	14	CASSESQDSYGYTF
.	TRBV5-1	TRBJ2-2	17	CASSLAKGSQNTGELFF
.	TRBV5-1	TRBJ1-1	15	CASSFVSRSNTEAFF
.	TRBV4-1	TRBJ1-2	16	CASSPLGGGRNYGYTF
.	TRBV29-1	TRBJ2-5	14	CSVLGLAVQETQYF
few	TRBV7-7	TRBJ2-2	16	CASSTLGGAPAGELFF
.	TRBV2	TRBJ2-1	16	CASSKETGETYNEQFF
.	TRBV19	TRBJ1-1	12	CASRNNRDEAFF
.	TRBV9	TRBJ2-5	13	CASSFRQQDTQYF
.	TRBV19	TRBJ2-5	15	CASSTSYRGGETQYF
.	TRBV7-9	TRBJ2-3	15	CASSVSGGRTDTQYF
.	TRBV12-3/TRBV12-4	TRBJ1-1	13	CASSSDRGTEAFF
.	TRBV24-1	TRBJ2-1	15	CATSDAPPGDNEQFF
few	TRBV10-2	TRBJ1-2	13	CASSGTGVEGYTF
once	TRBV7-8	TRBJ1-1	15	CASSILLFGNTEAFF
.	TRBV21-1	TRBJ2-7	18	CASSKALCLAGGPYEQYF
few	TRBV21-1	TRBJ1-5	15	CASSLGQEGCQPQHF
.	TRBV25-1	TRBJ2-2	16	CASSVLAAPQTGELFF
.	TRBV3-1/TRBV3-2	TRBJ2-1	16	CASSQGWTGHYNEQFF
.	TRBV4-1	TRBJ2-1	15	CASSQPSGWDNEQFF